One and the same sample provided the 22 T cell receptor beta chains below, sequenced in a study of blood T cell repertoires in COVID-19. Data came from immunoSEQ multiplex PCR; TCRdb stores just in-frame clones and leaves some out. Of about 270,000 clones listed, approximately 89% are singletons. The sample was PBMCs or T cells enriched from blood (not recorded which). The receptors shown here come from a man in his forties who had been exposed to COVID-19.

The chain is built from TRBV7-9 and TRBJ1-2; maybe TRBD1 (6 bases). Germline V gene sequence: CDR1 SEHNR, CDR2 FQNEAQ (reference sequence). The CDR3 runs to 18 residues. V gave up 10 bases and J gave up 8 bases, with 35 bases separating them. The CDR3 here is CATLRDQGSSHPKSGYTF. CDR3 DNA sequence: TGTGCCACCTTAAGGGATCAGGGGAGCTCACACCCAAAATCCGGCTACACCTTC.

Only one count was recorded for this clone. The chain uses TRBV27 and TRBJ2-1, with D unresolved. Germline V CDR1 and CDR2: MNHEY, SMNVEV (reference sequence). CDR3 size: 12 residues. The germline V and J ends were trimmed by 4 bases and 12 bases, with 13 bases remaining between them. CDR3 in amino acids: CASSSRLGGQFF. CDR3 bases: TGTGCCAGCAGTTCGAGACTCGGTGGGCAGTTCTTC.

This chain uses TRBV10-3 with TRBJ2-7, with unresolved D. Trimming left V 3 bases short and J 7 bases short, with 7 bases between. CDR3 length: 11 amino acids. The germline V gene encodes CDR1 ENHRY and CDR2 SYGVKD. The CDR3 DNA reads TGTGCCATCAGTGATCCTAATGAGCAGTACTTC. Protein product: CAISDPNEQYF.

V is TRBV18 and J is TRBJ1-5, with 9 nucleotides matching TRBD1. The CDR3 consists of 16 residues. The germline V gene has CDR1 KGHSH and CDR2 LQKENI. Trimming cost V 0 bases and J 6 bases; bases outside gene matches: 6. The CDR3 here is CASSPPGTGFGQPQHF. Written as DNA, the CDR3 is TGTGCCAGCTCACCACCGGGGACAGGGTTTGGTCAGCCCCAGCATTTT.

The gene calls are TRBV19 and TRBJ2-2; 7 bases are shared with TRBD1. Germline V gene data show CDR1 as LNHDA and CDR2 as SQIVND (reference sequence). Unmatched junction bases numbered 5, after V lost 7 bases and J lost 3 bases. This CDR3 has 14 residues. CDR3 sequence (DNA): TGTGCCAGTACCTTTACAGGGGACACCGGGGAGCTGTTTTTT. Amino acids: CASTFTGDTGELFF.

This sequence joins TRBV11-2 and TRBJ2-7; D is possibly TRBD2 (6 bases). V was trimmed by 1 base and J by 7 bases, leaving 8 bases between them. CDR3 size: 12 residues. CDR1 is SGHAT, CDR2 FQNNGV, per germline. The CDR3 coding sequence is TGTGCCAGCAGCTTAGGACTAGGTGAGCAGTACTTC. Its protein product is CASSLGLGEQYF.

V usage is TRBV18 and J usage is TRBJ1-1; 7 bases are a match to TRBD1. The germline V gene encodes CDR1 KGHSH and CDR2 LQKENI. The CDR3 totals 12 residues. J was trimmed by 7 bases and V by 3 bases; bases with no gene match: 2. The CDR3 DNA reads TGTGCCAGCTCACCGGACAGGATTGAAGCTTTCTTT. This codes for CASSPDRIEAFF. The full variable domain, completed using reference TRBV18 and TRBJ1-1, is NAGVMQNPRHLVRRRGQEARLRCSPMKGHSHVYWYRQLPEEGLKFMVYLQKENIIDESGMPKERFSAEFPKEGPSILRIQQVVRGDSAAYFCASSPDRIEAFFGQGTRLTVV.

This clone is a singleton in its sample. This chain links TRBV20-1 with TRBJ1-4; TRBD1 matches 8 bases. From germline, CDR1 is DFQATT and CDR2 SNEGSKA (reference sequence). The CDR3 extends over 15 amino acids. V lost 3 bases, J lost 3 bases, and 6 bases stayed unmatched. CDR3 residues: CSASSAGQANEKLFF. CDR3 bases: TGCAGTGCTAGTTCGGCGGGACAGGCTAATGAAAAACTGTTTTTT.

The CDR3 DNA follows: TGTGCCAGCAGCAAGCCACTCTTACAGGGGGAGGTGCTCTATGGCTACACCTTC. Protein: CASSKPLLQGEVLYGYTF. The chain recombines TRBV21-1 with TRBJ1-2; TRBD1 was called by the table and not checked on the DNA. TRBV21-1 is a pseudogene segment. The CDR3 loop spans 18 amino acids.

A word on this clone: Other DNA sequences in this sample translate to the same CDR3. The chain recombines TRBV28 with TRBJ1-5; D ambiguous. The CDR3 sequence is 15 residues long. From germline, CDR1 is MDHEN and CDR2 SYDVKM. V lost 2 bases, J lost 1 base, and 9 bases lay in between. CDR3 nucleotide sequence: TGTGCCAGCAGTTTAGGAGGCGGAAGCAATCAGCCCCAGCATTTT. Translation gives CASSLGGGSNQPQHF.

The chain carries TRBV12-3 or TRBV12-4 and TRBJ1-2; 8 positions match TRBD1. J gave up 10 bases and V 5 bases, and 9 bases lay outside the gene matches. This CDR3 contains 13 residues. This CDR3 is CASSTSGGGYYTF. CDR3 nucleotides: TGTGCCAGCAGTACCTCAGGGGGCGGTTACTACACCTTC.

The gene calls are TRBV11-2 and TRBJ2-1; the D gene is possibly TRBD2 (6 bases). There are 15 residues in the CDR3. CDR1 and CDR2 from the germline V gene are SGHAT and FQNNGV. The V gene lost 5 bases and the J gene lost 1 base, with 12 bases spanning the gap. CDR3 DNA sequence: TGTGCCAGCAGCCCGGCCGGGACTTCCTACAATGAGCAGTTCTTC. It codes for CASSPAGTSYNEQFF.

The count of this clone is one. This rearrangement joins TRBV15 to TRBJ1-6, with TRBD1 matching over 7 bases. The V segment lost 5 bases and the J segment 6 bases; nucleotides outside the gene matches: 4. Germline CDR1 LNHNV, CDR2 YYDKDF (reference sequence). The CDR3 extends over 14 amino acids. The CDR3 DNA reads TGTGCCACCAGCCTGAACAGGGGTAATTCACCCCTCCACTTT. It is translated as CATSLNRGNSPLHF. Drawing the rest from reference TRBV15 and TRBJ1-6, the complete variable domain is DAMVIQNPRYQVTQFGKPVTLSCSQTLNHNVMYWYQQKSSQAPKLLFHYYDKDFNNEADTPDNFQSRRPNTSFCFLDIRSPGLGDTAMYLCATSLNRGNSPLHFGNGTRLTVT.

A single count supports this clone. CDR3 sequence (DNA): TGCGCCAGCAGCCAAGTGTCCGGCACAGATACGCAGTATTTT. Amino acid sequence: CASSQVSGTDTQYF. This rearrangement joins TRBV4-1 to TRBJ2-3; D gene uncertain. Trimming left V 1 base short and J 1 base short, with 6 bases between. The CDR3 runs to 14 residues. The germline CDR1 and CDR2 sequences are MGHRA and YSYEKL.

The chain has TRBV19 and TRBJ1-5; a weak D match, TRBD1 (6 bases). In germline, CDR1 is LNHDA, CDR2 SQIVND (reference sequence). CDR3 length: 14 residues. The germline V and J ends were trimmed by 1 base and 3 bases, with 7 bases remaining between them. The CDR3 reads CASSIAGVNQPQHF. The DNA of the CDR3 is TGTGCCAGTAGTATAGCAGGGGTCAATCAGCCCCAGCATTTT.

The chain recombines TRBV21-1 with TRBJ2-1; the table calls TRBD2, which could not be checked here. TRBV21-1 is noted as a pseudogene. There are 15 residues in the CDR3. This chain's CDR3 is CASRTTMSSYNEQFF. CDR3 DNA sequence: TGTGCCAGCAGGACTACAATGAGCTCCTACAATGAGCAGTTCTTC.

The gene calls are TRBV10-3 and TRBJ1-1, with a tentative D call TRBD1 (5 bases). There are 14 residues in the CDR3. In germline, CDR1 is ENHRY, CDR2 SYGVKD. Trimming shortened V by 0 bases and J by 4 bases, and 9 bases separated the two germline ends. CDR3 in DNA: TGTGCCATCAGTGAGTCGCAGGGTGGCACTGAAGCTTTCTTT. This codes for CAISESQGGTEAFF.

This chain's CDR3 is CASSRPGLSSYEQYF. For the CDR3, the DNA is TGTGCCAGCAGCCGCCCGGGACTCAGCTCCTACGAGCAGTACTTC. The V and J genes are TRBV5-4 and TRBJ2-7; possibly TRBD2 for D (6 bases). The V gene's germline CDR1 is SGHNT and CDR2 YYREEE (reference sequence). V dropped 4 bases and J dropped 0 bases, with 14 bases sitting between them. This CDR3 is built from 15 residues.

The chain employs TRBV5-4 and TRBJ2-5, with D hard to call. V shed 2 bases and J shed 3 bases, with 5 bases lying between them. This CDR3 region has 12 residues. CDR1 SGHNT and CDR2 YYREEE come from the germline V gene (reference sequence). The CDR3 loop is CASSFSEETQYF. CDR3 coding DNA: TGTGCCAGCAGCTTCTCGGAAGAGACCCAGTACTTC.

CDR3 coding DNA: TGTGCCAGCAGCGGCGGTGGCGTGGTGGATGAGCAGTTCTTC. This gives the protein CASSGGGVVDEQFF. The genes are TRBV7-3 and TRBJ2-1; D ambiguous. Trimming removed 5 bases from V and 8 bases from J, with 16 bases in between. Germline V CDR1 and CDR2: SGHTA, FQGTGA. The CDR3 sequence is 14 residues long.

This clone was detected once. The rearrangement joins TRBV9 to TRBJ1-5; D possibly corresponds to TRBD1 (5 bases). The CDR3 spans 14 residues. Between the trimmed V and J ends, which lost 3 bases and 3 bases, there was a span of 10 bases. Per germline, CDR1 SGDLS and CDR2 YYNGEE. Written as DNA, the CDR3 is TGTGCCAGCAGCGAATCAGGGAACAATCAGCCCCAGCATTTT. Amino acids: CASSESGNNQPQHF.

The table lists this clone with a count of one. The chain recombines TRBV30 with TRBJ2-6, with 9 positions matching TRBD1. The CDR3 is made up of 16 amino acids. With V trimmed by 7 bases and J by 4 bases, 11 bases remained unmatched. Germline V gene data show CDR1 as GTSNPN and CDR2 as SVGIG (reference sequence). CDR3 region: CASVQGAKPGANVLTF. CDR3 nucleotide sequence: TGTGCCTCGGTACAGGGGGCGAAGCCAGGGGCCAACGTCCTGACTTTC.